The 12 T cell receptor beta chains listed next were all sequenced from one sample in a study of blood T cell repertoires in COVID-19. Sequenced by immunoSEQ multiplex PCR; TCRdb stores in-frame clones only, minus some. The sample lists 210,000 or so clones; 88% were seen once. The specimen was peripheral blood. The receptors come from a man aged 18 to 29 with active or convalescent COVID-19.

The rearrangement joins TRBV3-1 (or the pseudogene TRBV3-2) to TRBJ1-1; 9 bases are shared with TRBD1. Germline CDR1 and CDR2: LGHDT and YNNKEL (reference sequence). CDR3 length equals 12 residues. The V gene end was trimmed by 6 bases and the J gene end by 6 bases; junction bases not matched to a gene: 2. CDR3 region: CASRQGASEAFF. The DNA of the CDR3 is TGTGCCAGCAGACAGGGGGCCTCTGAAGCTTTCTTT.

The chain employs TRBV21-1 and TRBJ1-5; TRBD1, the table's D call, was not compared with the DNA. TRBV21-1 is annotated as a pseudogene. The CDR3 covers 13 residues. CDR3 sequence reads: CASKQGADQPQHF. As DNA, the CDR3 is TGTGCCAGCAAGCAGGGGGCGGATCAGCCCCAGCATTTT.

This chain uses TRBV2 with TRBJ2-5, with a tentative D call TRBD2 (6 bases). The CDR3 spans 15 residues. Trimming pared 4 bases from V and 1 base from J, leaving 13 bases between. The germline V gene encodes CDR1 SNHLY and CDR2 FYNNEI. The DNA for the CDR3 is TGTGCCAGCAGTGGTCGGGACTCTACCCAAGAGACCCAGTACTTC. This sequence encodes CASSGRDSTQETQYF.

This chain joins TRBV30 and TRBJ1-2; D gene unclear. The CDR3 contains 11 residues. In germline, CDR1 is GTSNPN, CDR2 SVGIG (reference sequence). V lost 2 bases to trimming and J lost 1 base, with 2 bases between them. As DNA, the CDR3 is TGTGCCTGGAGTCGTAACTATGGCTACACCTTC. Its translation: CAWSRNYGYTF.

V and J are TRBV9 and TRBJ1-5, with 11 nucleotides matching TRBD1. Germline V CDR1 and CDR2: SGDLS, YYNGEE. The CDR3 contains 16 residues. Unmatched junction bases numbered 6, after V lost 2 bases and J lost 5 bases. The CDR3 here is CASSVGTGGSDQPQHF. The CDR3 DNA sequence: TGTGCCAGCAGCGTCGGGACAGGGGGGAGCGATCAGCCCCAGCATTTT.

The chain couples TRBV30 to TRBJ2-6; a weak D match, TRBD2 (5 bases). The length of the CDR3 is 16 residues. Trimming stripped 5 bases from V and 3 bases from J, with 17 bases between. CDR1 is GTSNPN and CDR2 is SVGIG in the germline V gene (reference sequence). The CDR3 nucleotides read TGTGCCTGGTGCCCGGGGTTGGACGGTGGGGCCAACGTCCTGACTTTC. Translation: CAWCPGLDGGANVLTF. Variable domain in full (rest from reference TRBV30 and TRBJ2-6): SQTIHQWPATLVQPVGSPLSLECTVEGTSNPNLYWYRQAAGRGLQLLFYSVGIGQISSEVPQNLSASRPQDRQFILSSKKLLLSDSGFYLCAWCPGLDGGANVLTFGAGSRLTVL.

This clone was seen more than once but under ten times. The chain links TRBV2 to TRBJ2-5, with 9 bases lining up with TRBD1. The CDR3 is 15 amino acids. Germline assignment: CDR1 SNHLY and CDR2 FYNNEI. J was trimmed by 7 bases and V by 2 bases; bases with no gene match: 8. CDR3 amino acids: CASSEFGTGKLTQYF. The CDR3 bases are TGTGCCAGCAGTGAATTCGGGACAGGGAAGTTGACCCAGTACTTC.

The gene calls are TRBV24-1 and TRBJ2-1, with D uncertain. Germline CDR1 and CDR2: KGHDR and SFDVKD. This CDR3 region has 15 residues. The V gene lost 8 bases and the J gene lost 5 bases, with 18 bases spanning the gap. For the CDR3, the DNA is TGTGCCACCAAGGCCCCGGGTATCCAAAACAATGAGCAGTTCTTC. Translation: CATKAPGIQNNEQFF.

The chain combines TRBV19 with TRBJ2-3; weak D call: TRBD2 (6 bases). V lost 7 bases to trimming and J lost 3 bases, with 20 bases between them. Looked up from germline, CDR1 is LNHDA and CDR2 is SQIVND (reference sequence). CDR3 size: 16 residues. Here the CDR3 DNA reads TGTGCCAGTATGGACCTATTCGGGGGAGGTACAGATACGCAGTATTTT. It encodes CASMDLFGGGTDTQYF.

The rearrangement links TRBV9 to TRBJ2-1; TRBD2 might be the D (5 bases). Germline-derived CDR1 and CDR2 are SGDLS and YYNGEE. The CDR3 length is 15 residues. The V end lost 0 bases, the J end lost 3 bases, and 10 bases lay between the germline ends. CDR3 residues: CASSVGGEGYNEQFF. CDR3 sequence (DNA): TGTGCCAGCAGCGTAGGGGGAGAAGGCTACAATGAGCAGTTCTTC.

This chain links TRBV19 with TRBJ1-1, with 7 bases identical to TRBD1. Trimming cost V 11 bases and J 4 bases; bases outside gene matches: 13. This CDR3 contains 14 residues. CDR1 is LNHDA and CDR2 is SQIVND in the germline V gene (reference sequence). CDR3 sequence: CAGGDRALGTEAFF. The CDR3 nucleotides are TGTGCCGGAGGAGACAGGGCCTTGGGCACTGAAGCTTTCTTT.

As concerns this clone: The same CDR3 also results from other DNA sequences found in this sample. The chain has TRBV5-1 and TRBJ2-7; the match to TRBD2 covers 7 bases. CDR1 and CDR2 from the germline V gene are SGHRS and YFSETQ. The CDR3 runs 13 residues. The trim removed 7 bases at V and 7 bases at J, leaving 11 bases unmatched. The CDR3 here is CASGRGGDEEQYF. The CDR3 bases are TGCGCCAGCGGCCGTGGGGGGGACGAGGAGCAGTACTTC.